Sequencing of this T cell receptor (beta chain) was carried out in a study of CD8+CD57+ T cells in acquired aplastic anemia. In the study overall: Sorted cells (CD4+ and CD8+) yielded DNA amounts that averaged about 3.1 ug.

CD8+CD57+ cell expansion, shown by flow cytometry, had occurred in the patients selected for sequencing. Among the patients, all had severe acquired aplastic anemia. Study-wide results and caveats: Shared by patients and controls, roughly 28 CD8+ CDR3s were abundant in patients.

The study profiled TCR beta VDJ and CDR3 using genomic DNA as template. TCRdb re-derived calls from the reads in MiXCR, one entry per CDR3 protein. The table lists about 170,000 distinct CDR3 sequences, 45% to 55% of them singletons, with about 1% in the top ten. This clonotype was found a few times. What it recognizes is unknown. The clonotype originates from a human donor with aplastic anemia. Sequencing was done on a sample of sorted CD4+, CD8+, or CD8+CD57+ T cells (not recorded which) from PBMCs.

CDR3 sequence (DNA): TGTGCCACCAGTGATTTGCCCTCTAGCGGGGATCTCTACGAGCAGTACTTC. Protein sequence: CATSDLPSSGDLYEQYF. The chain has TRBV24-1 and TRBJ2-7, with TRBD2 matching over 9 bases. Trimming at V came to 0 bases and at J to 3 bases, leaving 8 bases not matched to a gene. Germline lookup yields CDR1 KGHDR and CDR2 SFDVKD. The length of the CDR3 is 17 residues.